The clone carrying this T cell receptor (beta chain) was counted between two and nine times. These data come from a study of blood T cell repertoires in COVID-19. Study-level information: Samples taken during acute and convalescent COVID-19 were collected in the United States, Italy and Spain. T cells, B-cell-depleted T cells, or PBMCs provided the cDNA or gDNA that served as material.

Patients of the Seattle cohort, enrolled during active infection, were followed longitudinally. Authors' processing steps: Amplification of reference gene primers was used by the study to estimate nucleated cell counts. Produced via immunoSEQ multiplex PCR; TCRdb's table is partial and in-frame only. Clone size and the V and J calls come from that table; the DNA yielded D and trimming. Of some 160,000 clones in the sample, more than 75% were seen once. This CDR3 has 16 amino acids. V lost 3 bases and J 0 bases, leaving 14 bases between the germline ends. CDR1 and CDR2 from the germline V gene are MDHEN and SYDVKM.

Material for sequencing was peripheral blood. This receptor was taken from a young man with COVID-19, enrolled during active disease. The chain links TRBV28 to TRBJ1-1; TRBD1 is a possible D gene (6 bases). In DNA, the CDR3 is TGTGCCAGCAGTTTTGCCCCTGGACAGATGAACACTGAAGCTTTCTTT. Protein product: CASSFAPGQMNTEAFF.